This passage covers 9 T cell receptor beta chains from one sample sequenced in a study of blood T cell repertoires in COVID-19. Sequencing used immunoSEQ multiplex PCR; TCRdb keeps in-frame clones, though not all of them. The sample shows 180,000 or so clones, 86% of them seen only once. Input material: peripheral blood. These receptors all come from a woman aged 55-69 years with COVID-19, enrolled during active disease.

This chain uses TRBV18 with TRBJ2-5; no reliable D call. V was clipped by 2 bases and J by 5 bases, with 9 bases between them. The CDR3 is 13 amino acids. Germline values: CDR1 KGHSH, CDR2 LQKENI. The CDR3 loop is CASSPGAPETQYF. The DNA of the CDR3 is TGTGCCAGCTCACCAGGAGCCCCGGAGACCCAGTACTTC.

V is TRBV9 and J is TRBJ2-3, with 7 bases fitting TRBD1. Germline assignment: CDR1 SGDLS and CDR2 YYNGEE. With V trimmed by 4 bases and J by 2 bases, 10 bases remained unmatched. The CDR3 has 16 amino acids. The CDR3 sequence: CASSPIRDRITDTQYF. The CDR3 bases are TGTGCCAGCAGCCCAATACGGGACAGAATCACAGATACGCAGTATTTT.

The V gene is TRBV6-5, the J gene TRBJ1-2, with TRBD1 identical over 8 bases. V gave up 8 bases and J gave up 4 bases; unmatched junction bases: 6. The CDR3 length is 13 residues. CDR1 MNHEY and CDR2 SVGAGI come from the germline V gene. The CDR3 DNA follows: TGTGCCAGCCTGCGGACAGGGAGCTATGGCTACACCTTC. It yields the protein CASLRTGSYGYTF.

This clone was seen only a few times. The chain has TRBV5-6 and TRBJ1-5, with D maybe TRBD1 (5 bases). Germline V gene data show CDR1 as SGHDT and CDR2 as YYEEEE. The CDR3 runs 18 residues. Trimming removed 0 bases at V and 6 bases at J, with 22 bases between. This CDR3 reads CASSLEGGVGRTTQPQHF. In DNA form, the CDR3 reads TGTGCCAGCAGCTTGGAGGGCGGGGTGGGACGGACAACTCAGCCCCAGCATTTT.

The chain uses TRBV28 and TRBJ2-4, with a tentative D call TRBD1 (6 bases). CDR3 length: 15 residues. CDR1 and CDR2 (germline): MDHEN, SYDVKM. Trimming took off 5 bases at V and 6 bases at J, with 17 bases between the two ends. The CDR3: CASSNTGYGVNIQYF. The DNA of the CDR3 is TGTGCCAGCAGTAACACAGGGTATGGCGTAAACATTCAGTACTTC. The entire variable domain, with the rest obtained from reference TRBV28 and TRBJ2-4, is as follows: DVKVTQSSRYLVKRTGEKVFLECVQDMDHENMFWYRQDPGLGLRLIYFSYDVKMKEKGDIPEGYSVSREKKERFSLILESASTNQTSMYLCASSNTGYGVNIQYFGAGTRLSVL.

J is TRBJ2-4 and V is TRBV7-2; 11 bases fit TRBD2. In germline, CDR1 is SGHTA, CDR2 FQGNSA. Trimming at V came to 5 bases and at J to 6 bases, leaving 15 bases not matched to a gene. CDR3 length: 18 residues. CDR3 residues: CASSLGRSGRAYRNIQYF. DNA of the CDR3: TGTGCCAGCAGCCTCGGTCGTAGCGGGAGGGCCTACAGAAACATTCAGTACTTC.

The chain has TRBV14 and TRBJ1-5; D not resolved. The V end was cut by 2 bases, the J end by 9 bases, with 11 bases between. The CDR3 runs 13 residues. Germline V gene sequence: CDR1 SGHDN, CDR2 FVKESK. CDR3 in DNA: TGTGCCAGCAGCCAAACAGTAGGTGGGCCCCAGCATTTT. Residues: CASSQTVGGPQHF.

This clone was counted once. The chain links TRBV13 to TRBJ1-1, with D perhaps matching TRBD1 (5 bases). Trimming removed 4 bases from V and 3 bases from J, with 12 bases in between. The germline CDR1 and CDR2 sequences are PRHDT and FYEKMQ (reference sequence). The CDR3 sequence is 14 residues long. For the CDR3, the DNA is TGTGCCAGCAGCTCACTAAGGGGCGACACTGAAGCTTTCTTT. Translation gives CASSSLRGDTEAFF.

V usage is TRBV6-5 and J usage is TRBJ1-4; D possibly corresponds to TRBD1 (6 bases). The V and J ends lost 2 bases and 7 bases respectively, with 11 bases between them. The CDR3 sequence is 14 residues long. CDR1 is MNHEY, CDR2 SVGAGI, per germline. For the CDR3, the DNA is TGTGCCAGCAGTTACGAGGCAGGGGCTGAAAAACTGTTTTTT. It is translated as CASSYEAGAEKLFF.